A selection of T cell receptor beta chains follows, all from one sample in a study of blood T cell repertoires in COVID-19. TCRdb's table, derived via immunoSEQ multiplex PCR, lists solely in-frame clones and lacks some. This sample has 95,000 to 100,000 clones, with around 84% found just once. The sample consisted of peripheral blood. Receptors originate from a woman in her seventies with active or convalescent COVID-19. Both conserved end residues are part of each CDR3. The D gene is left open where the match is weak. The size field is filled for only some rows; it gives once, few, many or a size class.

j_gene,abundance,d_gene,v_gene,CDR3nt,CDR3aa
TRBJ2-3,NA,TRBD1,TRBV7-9,TGTGCCAGCAGCCCGGGGACAGCAGCAGATACGCAGTATTTT,CASSPGTAADTQYF
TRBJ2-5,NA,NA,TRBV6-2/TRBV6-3,TGTGCCAGCAGTTATACGGTGGGAGAATACAAAGAGACCCAGTACTTC,CASSYTVGEYKETQYF
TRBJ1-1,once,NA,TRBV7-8,TGTGCCAGCAGCGCCGGTCTGAACACTGAAGCTTTCTTT,CASSAGLNTEAFF
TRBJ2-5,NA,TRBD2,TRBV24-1,TGTGCCACCAGTGATCCGCGGGAGGTCTATATAGAGACCCAGTACTTC,CATSDPREVYIETQYF
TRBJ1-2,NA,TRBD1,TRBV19,TGTGCCAGTAGTATCGGACAGGAGCCCCTTTTGGGCTACACCTTC,CASSIGQEPLLGYTF
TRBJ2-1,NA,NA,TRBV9,TGTGCCAGCAGCCCCCACGGACTTTCCTCGGGCAATGAGCAGTTCTTC,CASSPHGLSSGNEQFF
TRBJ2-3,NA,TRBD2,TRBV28,TGTGCCAGCAGCCCCCGGACTAGCGGGAGAGGAACAGATACGCAGTATTTT,CASSPRTSGRGTDTQYF
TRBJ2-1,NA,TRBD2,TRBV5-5,TGTGCCAGCAGCAGACTCCTTCTGACTAGCGGGAGATCCGATGAGCAGTTCTTC,CASSRLLLTSGRSDEQFF
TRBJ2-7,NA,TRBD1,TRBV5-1,TGCGCCAGCAGCTCCGGGACAGGGGGCTACGAGCAGTACTTC,CASSSGTGGYEQYF
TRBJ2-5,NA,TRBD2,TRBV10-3,TGTGCCATCAGTGATAGCGGGGGGGATCAAGAGACCCAGTACTTC,CAISDSGGDQETQYF
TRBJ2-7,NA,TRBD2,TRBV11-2,TGTGCCAGCAGCTTAGAAGTGGGCGGGAGAATTCAGTACTTC,CASSLEVGGRIQYF
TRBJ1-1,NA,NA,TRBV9,TGTGCCAGCAGCGAATCCCCCGGGACTGAAGCTTTCTTT,CASSESPGTEAFF
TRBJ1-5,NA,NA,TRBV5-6,TGTGCCAGCAGCACCTGGAGGGCTCAGCCCCAGCATTTT,CASSTWRAQPQHF
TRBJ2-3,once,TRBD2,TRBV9,TGTGCCAGCAGCGTAGAAGCGGCGGGAGGATTGATAGATACGCAGTATTTT,CASSVEAAGGLIDTQYF
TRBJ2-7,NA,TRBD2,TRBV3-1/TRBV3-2,TGTGCCAGCAGCCCCCTAGGACTAGCGGGAGCGTTCGAGCAGTACTTC,CASSPLGLAGAFEQYF
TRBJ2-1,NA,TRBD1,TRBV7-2,TGTGCCAGCAGCTTTTCGGGACAGGGGCCGCAGTTCTTC,CASSFSGQGPQFF
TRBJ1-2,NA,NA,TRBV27,TGTGCCAGCAGTTTAGGACAGAGGGATGGCTACACCTTC,CASSLGQRDGYTF
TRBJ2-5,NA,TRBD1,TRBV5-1,TGCGCCAGCCAGGGACAGAACCAAGAGACCCAGTACTTC,CASQGQNQETQYF
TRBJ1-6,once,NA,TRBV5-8,TGTGCCAGCGTCCCGGGACTGTTATCACCCCTCCACTTT,CASVPGLLSPLHF
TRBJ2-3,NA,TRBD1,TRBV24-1,TGTGCCACCAGTGATAAGGGACAGGGAGGAACAGATACGCAGTATTTT,CATSDKGQGGTDTQYF
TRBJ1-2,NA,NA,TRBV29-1,TGCAGCGTTGACACAGGCTATGGCTACACCTTC,CSVDTGYGYTF
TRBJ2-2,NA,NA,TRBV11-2,TGTGCCAGCAGCTACAGCACGAACACCGGGGAGCTGTTTTTT,CASSYSTNTGELFF
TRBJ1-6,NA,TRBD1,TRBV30,TGTGCCTGGAAACGACAGGGTAATTCACCCCTCCACTTT,CAWKRQGNSPLHF
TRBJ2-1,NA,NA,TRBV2,TGTGCCAGCAGTGAATGGTTAGCGGCATCCTACAATGAGCAGTTCTTC,CASSEWLAASYNEQFF
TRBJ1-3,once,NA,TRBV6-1,TGTGCCAGCAGTGAACAGGGTTCTGGAAACACCATATATTTT,CASSEQGSGNTIYF
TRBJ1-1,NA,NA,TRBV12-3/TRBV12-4,TGTGCCAGCAGGCAGGGAGGGAAAGCTTTCTTT,CASRQGGKAFF
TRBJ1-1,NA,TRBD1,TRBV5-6,TGTGCCAGCAGCTGGGACAGGGGAAACATGAACACTGAAGCTTTCTTT,CASSWDRGNMNTEAFF
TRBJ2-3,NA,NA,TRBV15,TGTGCCACCAGCAGAGGAGGCCGGGGAGATACGCAGTATTTT,CATSRGGRGDTQYF
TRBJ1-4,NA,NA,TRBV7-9,TGTGCCAGCAGCTTAATCGAGAATGAAAAACTGTTTTTT,CASSLIENEKLFF
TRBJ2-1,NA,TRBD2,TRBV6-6,TGTGCCAGCAGAGGACTAGCGGGGATCTCCTACAATGAGCAGTTCTTC,CASRGLAGISYNEQFF
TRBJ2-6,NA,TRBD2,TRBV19,TGTGCCAGTAGTCCCAGCGGGACTGGGGCCAACGTCCTGACTTTC,CASSPSGTGANVLTF
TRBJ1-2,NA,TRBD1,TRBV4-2,TGTGCCAGCAACCGGGACAGGTCTGGAGCTAACTATGGCTACACCTTC,CASNRDRSGANYGYTF
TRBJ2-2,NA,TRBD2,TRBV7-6,TGTGCCAGCAGCTACGGGAGGGGTACTATCACCGGGGAGCTGTTTTTT,CASSYGRGTITGELFF
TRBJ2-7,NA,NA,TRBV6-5,TGTGCCAGCAGTCGAATGTCGGGGGTCTCCTACGAGCAGTACTTC,CASSRMSGVSYEQYF
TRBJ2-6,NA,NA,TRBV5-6,TGTGCCAGCAGCTTGGGAGACTCTGGGGCCAACGTCCTGACTTTC,CASSLGDSGANVLTF
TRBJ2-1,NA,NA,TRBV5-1,TGCGCCAGCAGCGTCGGTGCGGGTGAGAATGAGCAGTTCTTC,CASSVGAGENEQFF
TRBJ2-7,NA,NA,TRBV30,TGTGCCTTCGGGGGACGGGAGTCCTCCTACGAGCAGTACTTC,CAFGGRESSYEQYF
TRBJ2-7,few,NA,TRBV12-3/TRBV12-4,TGTGCCAGCAGCCCGCAGGGGAATGAGCAGTACTTC,CASSPQGNEQYF
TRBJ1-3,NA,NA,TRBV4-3,TGCGCCAGCAGCCAAGAAATCACGAGCTCTGGAAACACCATATATTTT,CASSQEITSSGNTIYF
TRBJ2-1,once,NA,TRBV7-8,TGTGCCAGCAGCTTAGCTCTCTCGACTACCTTATATCAGTTCTTC,CASSLALSTTLYQFF
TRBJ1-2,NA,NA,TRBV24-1,TGTGCCACCAGTGCCCATCCGACCGGCGGTGGCTACACCTTC,CATSAHPTGGGYTF
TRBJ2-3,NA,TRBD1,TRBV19,TGTGCCAGTAGTAGACAGGGGGCGCGAACAGATACGCAGTATTTT,CASSRQGARTDTQYF
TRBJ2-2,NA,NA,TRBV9,TGTGCCAGCGGCCCCACCACAGGGCCCGGGGAGCTGTTTTTT,CASGPTTGPGELFF
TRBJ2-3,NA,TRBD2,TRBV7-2,TGTGCCAGCAGAGCGGGGGTAGGATCAGATACGCAGTATTTT,CASRAGVGSDTQYF
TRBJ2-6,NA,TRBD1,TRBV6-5,TGTGCCAGCAGGGGGACAGGGAGAGGGGCCAACGTCCTGACTTTC,CASRGTGRGANVLTF
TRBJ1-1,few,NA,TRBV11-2,TGTGCCAGCAGCTCCGCTAGTAGTACGAACACTGAAGCTTTCTTT,CASSSASSTNTEAFF
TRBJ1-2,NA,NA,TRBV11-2,TGTGCCAGCAGCGTAGCCGGTCCCATCTATGGCTACACCTTC,CASSVAGPIYGYTF
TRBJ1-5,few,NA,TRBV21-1,TGTGCCAGCAGCAAAGTATGCTGTGGGGGCAGGCAGCCCCAGCATTTT,CASSKVCCGGRQPQHF
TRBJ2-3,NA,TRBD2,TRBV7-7,TGTGCTAGCAGCCGAGGACTAGCGGGGACCACAGATACGCAGTATTTT,CASSRGLAGTTDTQYF
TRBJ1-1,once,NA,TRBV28,TGTGCCAGCAGTCTCCCCCGGGAGGGCACTGAAGCTTTCTTT,CASSLPREGTEAFF
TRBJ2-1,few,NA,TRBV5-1,TGCGCCAGCAGCTTGGCTACAGACTACAATGAGCAGTTCTTC,CASSLATDYNEQFF
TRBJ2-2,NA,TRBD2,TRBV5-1,TGCGCCAGCAGCTGGGTTAGCGGGGCGAACACCGGGGAGCTGTTTTTT,CASSWVSGANTGELFF
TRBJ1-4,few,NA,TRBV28,TGTGCCAGCAACTTCGGGTCCTCGGAGATACGAGAAAAACTGTTTTTT,CASNFGSSEIREKLFF
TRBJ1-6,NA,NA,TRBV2,TGTGCCAGCAGTGAAGAGAGATGGAATTCACCCCTCCACTTT,CASSEERWNSPLHF
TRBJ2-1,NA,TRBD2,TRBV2,TGTGCCAGCAGCGCCGGGACTAGCAGTTCGTTCTTC,CASSAGTSSSFF
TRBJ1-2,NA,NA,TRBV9,TGTGCCAGCAGCGCGGACAGTCGGACCTATGGCTACACCTTC,CASSADSRTYGYTF
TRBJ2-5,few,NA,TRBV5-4,TGTGCCAGCAGCTTTGAGGCTAGAATTGAAGAGACCCAGTACTTC,CASSFEARIEETQYF
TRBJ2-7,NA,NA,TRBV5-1,TGCGCCAGCAGCTTGGAGGGCGGGTTGGGCTCCTACGAGCAGTACTTC,CASSLEGGLGSYEQYF
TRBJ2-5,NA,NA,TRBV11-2,TGTGCCAGCGGGAGACACCGCCAAGAGACCCAGTACTTC,CASGRHRQETQYF